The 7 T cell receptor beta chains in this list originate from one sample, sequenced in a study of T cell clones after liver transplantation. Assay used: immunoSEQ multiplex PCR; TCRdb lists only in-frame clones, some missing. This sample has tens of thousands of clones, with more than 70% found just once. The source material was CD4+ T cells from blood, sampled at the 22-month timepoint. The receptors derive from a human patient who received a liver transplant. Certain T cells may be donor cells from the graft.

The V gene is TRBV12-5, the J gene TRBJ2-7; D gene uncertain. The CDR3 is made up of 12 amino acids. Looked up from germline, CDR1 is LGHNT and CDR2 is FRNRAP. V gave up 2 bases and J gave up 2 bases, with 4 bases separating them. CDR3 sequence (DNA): TGTGCTAGTGGTTTGCCCCCCTACGAGCAGTACTTC. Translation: CASGLPPYEQYF.

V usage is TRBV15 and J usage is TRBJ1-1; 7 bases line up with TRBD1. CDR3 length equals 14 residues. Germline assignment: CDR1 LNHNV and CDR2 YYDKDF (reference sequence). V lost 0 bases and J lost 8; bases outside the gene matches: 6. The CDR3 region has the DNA TGTGCCACCAGCAGAGATAGGGGGCCGTCGGAAGCTTTCTTT. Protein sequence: CATSRDRGPSEAFF. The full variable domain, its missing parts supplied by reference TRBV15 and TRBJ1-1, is DAMVIQNPRYQVTQFGKPVTLSCSQTLNHNVMYWYQQKSSQAPKLLFHYYDKDFNNEADTPDNFQSRRPNTSFCFLDIRSPGLGDTAMYLCATSRDRGPSEAFFGQGTRLTVV.

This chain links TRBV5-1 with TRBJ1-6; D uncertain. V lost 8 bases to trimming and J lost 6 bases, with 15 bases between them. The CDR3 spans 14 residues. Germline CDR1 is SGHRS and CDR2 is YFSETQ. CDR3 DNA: TGCGCCAGTTCTCGGGCGGGCGGTAATTCACCCCTCCACTTT. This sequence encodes CASSRAGGNSPLHF.

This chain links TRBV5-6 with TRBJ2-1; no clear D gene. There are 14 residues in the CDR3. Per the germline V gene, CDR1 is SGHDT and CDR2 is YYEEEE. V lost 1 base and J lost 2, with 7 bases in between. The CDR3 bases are TGTGCCAGCAGCTTGCTACAGACCTACAATGAGCAGTTCTTC. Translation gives CASSLLQTYNEQFF.

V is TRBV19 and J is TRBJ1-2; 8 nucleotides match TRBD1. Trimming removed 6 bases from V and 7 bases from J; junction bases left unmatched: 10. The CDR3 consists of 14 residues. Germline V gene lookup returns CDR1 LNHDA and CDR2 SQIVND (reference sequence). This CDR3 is CASRADRVSGGYTF. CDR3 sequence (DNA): TGTGCCAGTAGGGCGGACAGGGTGTCGGGTGGCTACACCTTC.

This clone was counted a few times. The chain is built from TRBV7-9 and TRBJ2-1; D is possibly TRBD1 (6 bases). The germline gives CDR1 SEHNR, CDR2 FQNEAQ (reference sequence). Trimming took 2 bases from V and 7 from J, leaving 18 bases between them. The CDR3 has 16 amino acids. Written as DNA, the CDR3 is TGTGCCAGCAGCTTATTAAGTCAGGGGATAGGGAATGAGCAGTTCTTC. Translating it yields CASSLLSQGIGNEQFF. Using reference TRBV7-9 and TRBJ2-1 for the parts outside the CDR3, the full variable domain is DTGVSQNPRHKITKRGQNVTFRCDPISEHNRLYWYRQTLGQGPEFLTYFQNEAQLEKSRLLSDRFSAERPKGSFSTLEIQRTEQGDSAMYLCASSLLSQGIGNEQFFGPGTRLTVL.

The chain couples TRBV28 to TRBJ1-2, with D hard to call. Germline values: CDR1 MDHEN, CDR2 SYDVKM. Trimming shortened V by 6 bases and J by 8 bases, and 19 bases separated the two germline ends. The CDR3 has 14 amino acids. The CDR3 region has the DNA TGTGCCAGCAGCCCAACGTCGGGCGGACGCGGCTACACCTTC. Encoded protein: CASSPTSGGRGYTF.